The present T cell receptor (beta chain) was sequenced within a study of identical twins. Trimming stripped 0 bases from V and 2 bases from J, with 10 bases between. Per the germline V gene, CDR1 is LGHDT and CDR2 is YNNKEL (reference sequence). CDR3 length: 15 amino acids. TCRdb called the 5' RACE reads again in MiXCR, with one record for every CDR3 protein. The table has 200,000 or so distinct CDR3 sequences, about 16% seen once; the top ten hold 35% to 50%. These same data were also listed under a study on T cells expressing NK-cell markers.

V and J are TRBV3-1 and TRBJ2-5; D is perhaps TRBD2 (5 bases). Sequenced: CD8+ T cells sorted from blood. This clonotype was obtained from a young woman in good health. As DNA, the CDR3 is TGTGCCAGCAGCCAAGAAGCGGCTACTCAAGAGACCCAGTACTTC. Its translation is CASSQEAATQETQYF.